These T cell receptor beta chains were read from a single sample in a study of control samples from healthy donors and cancer patients. Clones were sequenced by immunoSEQ multiplex PCR, and TCRdb holds only the in-frame ones, with some missing. The sample lists under 150,000 clones; roughly 89% were seen once. The material sequenced was blood. The source of these receptors is a young man in good health. The CDR3 runs from the conserved cysteine through the conserved F or W. The order of the fields is J gene, V gene, CDR3 protein.

TRBJ2-7 | TRBV4-1 | CASSQAPFYEQYF
TRBJ1-1 | TRBV27 | CASGRGYTEAFF
TRBJ2-4 | TRBV11-2 | CASSLSDAGGGIQYF
TRBJ2-3 | TRBV11-2 | CASSRDGHTQYF
TRBJ2-1 | TRBV9 | CASSVDRRGSYNEQFF
TRBJ2-1 | TRBV3-1/TRBV3-2 | CASSLSATAHNEQFF
TRBJ2-5 | TRBV19 | CASSIGQKETQYF
TRBJ2-2 | TRBV5-1 | CASSGRPDLAPGELFF
TRBJ2-7 | TRBV9 | CASSVAEGTGGYEQYF
TRBJ2-7 | TRBV6-2/TRBV6-3 | CASSYMGTSGWAEQYF
TRBJ2-1 | TRBV7-2 | CASSYEPTGLAGPEQFF
TRBJ2-4 | TRBV6-5 | CASSSSATAENIQYF
TRBJ2-1 | TRBV27 | CASLRRAGIYNEQFF
TRBJ1-5 | TRBV4-3 | CASSPRTSNQPQHF
TRBJ2-4 | TRBV2 | CASSGSSGSNLNIQYF
TRBJ1-3 | TRBV11-2 | CASSLAGTGGGNTIYF
TRBJ1-4 | TRBV3-1/TRBV3-2 | CASSPPRGGTDYEKLFF
TRBJ1-4 | TRBV4-3 | CASSQVAWTNEKLFF